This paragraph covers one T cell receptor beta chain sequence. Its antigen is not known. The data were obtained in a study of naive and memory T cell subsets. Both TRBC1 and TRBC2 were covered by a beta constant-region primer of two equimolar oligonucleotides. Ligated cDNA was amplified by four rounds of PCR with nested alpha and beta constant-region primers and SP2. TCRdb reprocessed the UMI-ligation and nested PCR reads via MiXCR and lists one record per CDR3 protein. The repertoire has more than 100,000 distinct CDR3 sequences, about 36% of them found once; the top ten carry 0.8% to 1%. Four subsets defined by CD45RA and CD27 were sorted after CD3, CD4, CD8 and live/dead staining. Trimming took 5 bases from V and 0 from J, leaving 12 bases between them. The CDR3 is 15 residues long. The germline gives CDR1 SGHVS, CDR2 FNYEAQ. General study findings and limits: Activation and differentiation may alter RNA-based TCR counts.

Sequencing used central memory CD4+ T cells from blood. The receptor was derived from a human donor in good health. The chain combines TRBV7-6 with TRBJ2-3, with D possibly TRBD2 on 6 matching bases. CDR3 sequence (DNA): TGTGCCAGCAGCGGAGGGGTACGGAGCACAGATACGCAGTATTTT. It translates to CASSGGVRSTDTQYF.